The 27 T cell receptor beta chains below were found in one sample sequenced in a study of T cell responses to AZD1222 COVID-19 vaccine. The protocol was immunoSEQ multiplex PCR, while the TCRdb copy is restricted to in-frame clones and leaves out a portion. The sample yields approximately 130,000 clones, approximately 91% seen once. The sample here was peripheral blood, taken 28 days after the second AZD1222 dose. These TCRs come from an adult who received the AZD1222 COVID-19 vaccine.

A few counts support this clone. The rearrangement uses TRBV28 and TRBJ1-2, with 9 bases fitting TRBD1. V shed 4 bases, J shed 2 bases, and the junction held 5 bases outside the gene matches. Germline V gene data show CDR1 as MDHEN and CDR2 as SYDVKM. The CDR3 runs 15 residues. The CDR3 here is CASSSPGQGNYGYTF. The DNA of the CDR3 is TGTGCCAGCAGTTCGCCGGGACAGGGAAACTATGGCTACACCTTC.

The rearrangement links TRBV6-6 to TRBJ2-7; D perhaps matches TRBD1 (6 bases). CDR1 and CDR2 (germline): MNHNY, SVGAGI (reference sequence). CDR3 length: 13 amino acids. The V end was cut by 5 bases, the J end by 0 bases, with 8 bases between. In DNA, the CDR3 is TGTGCCAGCAGTAGACAGGACTCCTACGAGCAGTACTTC. This codes for CASSRQDSYEQYF.

This chain uses TRBV10-3 with TRBJ1-1; D remains ambiguous. Trimming pared 4 bases from V and 0 bases from J, leaving 9 bases between. The CDR3 spans 14 residues. Germline V gives CDR1 ENHRY, CDR2 SYGVKD. The CDR3 protein is CAISALTMNTEAFF. In DNA form, the CDR3 reads TGTGCCATCAGTGCGCTCACAATGAACACTGAAGCTTTCTTT.

This sequence joins TRBV9 and TRBJ2-5; TRBD2 matches at 12 bases. The CDR3 is 16 residues long. Germline V CDR1 and CDR2: SGDLS, YYNGEE. V trimming: 0 bases; J trimming: 5 bases; junction bases outside the gene matches: 5. Written as DNA, the CDR3 is TGTGCCAGCAGCGTAGCTTCGGGACTAGCGGGTGAGACCCAGTACTTC. Translating gives CASSVASGLAGETQYF. Full variable domain (outside the CDR3, taken from reference TRBV9 and TRBJ2-5): DSGVTQTPKHLITATGQRVTLRCSPRSGDLSVYWYQQSLDQGLQFLIQYYNGEERAKGNILERFSAQQFPDLHSELNLSSLELGDSALYFCASSVASGLAGETQYFGPGTRLLVL.

This clone was recorded only once. The rearrangement uses TRBV6-2 or TRBV6-3 and TRBJ1-5; 7 bases line up with TRBD1. CDR1 MNHEY and CDR2 SVGEGT come from the germline V gene. With 7 bases clipped from V and 9 bases from J, the junction kept 12 bases outside the gene matches. The CDR3 runs 14 residues. CDR3 region: CASTPGGSYWPQHF. The DNA of the CDR3 is TGTGCCAGCACCCCAGGGGGGTCGTATTGGCCCCAGCATTTT.

The chain uses TRBV3-1 (or the pseudogene TRBV3-2) and TRBJ2-7; possible D gene TRBD2, 5 bases. There are 15 residues in the CDR3. Trimming took off 3 bases at V and 3 bases at J, with 15 bases between the two ends. Germline-derived CDR1 and CDR2 are LGHDT and YNNKEL (reference sequence). The CDR3 region is CASSQSRGEFYEQYF. The CDR3 DNA sequence: TGTGCCAGCAGCCAGAGCCGTGGGGAGTTCTACGAGCAGTACTTC.

The rearrangement links TRBV6-1 to TRBJ1-2; 7 nucleotides match TRBD1. The CDR3 spans 15 residues. The junction had 5 bases not matched to a gene; V was cut back by 1 base and J by 3 bases. CDR1 is MNHNS and CDR2 is SASEGT in the germline V gene. CDR3 protein: CASSEEWGQYYGYTF. CDR3 bases: TGTGCCAGCAGTGAAGAGTGGGGACAGTACTATGGCTACACCTTC.

V gene TRBV7-2 combines with J gene TRBJ2-2; D not resolved. The CDR3 totals 16 residues. Germline lookup yields CDR1 SGHTA and CDR2 FQGNSA. Between the trimmed V and J ends, which lost 5 bases and 0 bases, there was a span of 13 bases. The CDR3 loop reads CASSLMLGTNTGELFF. DNA for the CDR3: TGTGCCAGCAGCCTAATGTTGGGGACGAACACCGGGGAGCTGTTTTTT.

This chain uses TRBV7-2 with TRBJ2-3; D might be TRBD1 (5 bases). The CDR3 runs 13 residues. In germline, CDR1 is SGHTA, CDR2 FQGNSA. V dropped 2 bases and J dropped 6 bases, with 9 bases sitting between them. In DNA, the CDR3 is TGTGCCAGCAGCTTACAGGGATTCGATACGCAGTATTTT. Translating gives CASSLQGFDTQYF.

The genes are TRBV6-2 or TRBV6-3 and TRBJ2-3, with TRBD2 matching over 10 bases. The CDR3 covers 16 residues. The trim removed 5 bases at V and 2 bases at J, leaving 7 bases unmatched. Per the germline V gene, CDR1 is MNHEY and CDR2 is SVGEGT. CDR3 in amino acids: CASSPGTSALTDTQYF. CDR3 sequence (DNA): TGTGCCAGCAGTCCCGGGACTAGCGCGCTCACAGATACGCAGTATTTT.

The chain joins TRBV27 to TRBJ2-7; the D is unclear. Trimming removed 3 bases at V and 0 bases at J, with 18 bases between. The CDR3 has 17 residues. Germline CDR1 reads MNHEY; CDR2 reads SMNVEV (reference sequence). CDR3 region: CASSFGSFHWGSYEQYF. The DNA of the CDR3 is TGTGCCAGCAGTTTTGGATCTTTCCATTGGGGCTCCTACGAGCAGTACTTC.

This chain uses TRBV15 with TRBJ1-5, with D uncertain. Trimming left V 5 bases short and J 4 bases short, with 9 bases between. Germline V gene lookup returns CDR1 LNHNV and CDR2 YYDKDF (reference sequence). This CDR3 is built from 13 residues. Written as DNA, the CDR3 is TGTGCCACCAGCCGGCGGACTAATCAGCCCCAGCATTTT. Translating it yields CATSRRTNQPQHF.

This chain links TRBV5-4 with TRBJ2-3, with TRBD2 identical over 7 bases. The germline V gene has CDR1 SGHNT and CDR2 YYREEE (reference sequence). The CDR3 loop spans 16 amino acids. Trimming took 2 bases from V and 2 from J; bases not matched to a gene: 8. For the CDR3, the DNA is TGTGCCAGCAGCTTCTTAGCGGGCGGCGACACAGATACGCAGTATTTT. It encodes CASSFLAGGDTDTQYF.

Remarks on this clone: A single base separates this from a much larger clone, so it may be a read error. The chain uses TRBV11-2 and TRBJ2-7; 7 bases are a match to TRBD1. The V and J ends lost 2 bases and 2 bases, in that order; junction bases with no gene match: 0. Germline V gene lookup returns CDR1 SGHAT and CDR2 FQNNGV. The CDR3 loop spans 13 amino acids. The CDR3 DNA reads as TGTGCCAGCAGCTTAACAGGGGCCTACGAGCAGTACTTC. Encoded protein: CASSLTGAYEQYF.

The chain uses TRBV30 and TRBJ1-4, with TRBD1 matching 7 bases. V was pared by 8 bases and J by 6 bases, with 9 bases of the junction left unmatched. CDR3 length: 13 residues. Germline-derived CDR1 and CDR2 are GTSNPN and SVGIG (reference sequence). CDR3 protein: CAGRDSPDEKLFF. DNA of the CDR3: TGTGCCGGCCGGGACAGCCCTGATGAAAAACTGTTTTTT.

The rearrangement links TRBV12-3 or TRBV12-4 to TRBJ1-2; no firm D call. The CDR3 is 13 amino acids. V was pared by 2 bases and J by 8 bases, with 12 bases between. CDR3 in amino acids: CASSLSSVTGYTF. CDR3 nucleotides: TGTGCCAGCAGTTTAAGCAGCGTAACGGGCTACACCTTC.

This chain uses TRBV7-2 with TRBJ1-1, with D uncertain. The CDR3 totals 16 residues. Trimming shortened V by 4 bases and J by 0 bases, and 15 bases separated the two germline ends. Germline V lookup: CDR1 SGHTA, CDR2 FQGNSA. CDR3: CASSSGSGRLNTEAFF. For the CDR3, the DNA is TGTGCCAGCAGCTCGGGAAGTGGCAGACTGAACACTGAAGCTTTCTTT.

The chain carries TRBV7-2 and TRBJ2-4; D remains ambiguous. CDR1 and CDR2 (germline): SGHTA, FQGNSA. CDR3 size: 15 residues. Trimming stripped 5 bases from V and 0 bases from J, with 11 bases between. The CDR3: CASSPARLAKNIQYF. The CDR3 nucleotides are TGTGCCAGCAGCCCCGCGCGATTAGCCAAAAACATTCAGTACTTC.

This chain connects TRBV15 to TRBJ2-7; perhaps TRBD1 as D (5 bases). This CDR3 contains 17 residues. Per germline, CDR1 LNHNV and CDR2 YYDKDF (reference sequence). Trimming took off 0 bases at V and 5 bases at J, with 20 bases between the two ends. This CDR3 is CATSRDRRAGSSDEQYF. The CDR3 region has the DNA TGTGCCACCAGCAGAGATCGTAGGGCAGGGTCTTCTGACGAGCAGTACTTC.

The chain joins TRBV5-6 to TRBJ2-4, with unresolved D. Germline V lookup: CDR1 SGHDT, CDR2 YYEEEE. The CDR3 runs to 14 residues. V shed 0 bases and J shed 6 bases, with 10 bases lying between them. The CDR3 region has the DNA TGTGCCAGCAGCTTGGTGGGCCGTAGAAACATTCAGTACTTC. The encoded protein is CASSLVGRRNIQYF. The whole variable domain, remainder taken from reference TRBV5-6 and TRBJ2-4, is DAGVTQSPTHLIKTRGQQVTLRCSPKSGHDTVSWYQQALGQGPQFIFQYYEEEERQRGNFPDRFSGHQFPNYSSELNVNALLLGDSALYLCASSLVGRRNIQYFGAGTRLSVL.

Worth noting for this clone: Other DNA sequences in this sample translate to the same CDR3. The V gene is TRBV3-1 (or the pseudogene TRBV3-2), the J gene TRBJ1-5; no clear D gene. V was trimmed by 3 bases and J by 4 bases, leaving 7 bases between them. Per germline, CDR1 LGHDT and CDR2 YNNKEL (reference sequence). The CDR3 extends over 13 amino acids. The CDR3 DNA is TGTGCCAGCAGCCAGGGATTAAATCAGCCCCAGCATTTT. Residues: CASSQGLNQPQHF.

This clone came up a few times. The rearrangement joins TRBV5-1 to TRBJ1-2; 8 nucleotides agree with TRBD1. The V and J ends lost 4 bases and 4 bases, in that order; junction bases with no gene match: 3. This CDR3 region has 13 residues. Germline loops: CDR1 SGHRS, CDR2 YFSETQ. CDR3 amino acids: CASSTGQGYGYTF. In DNA form, the CDR3 reads TGCGCCAGCAGCACAGGACAGGGCTATGGCTACACCTTC.

The rearrangement uses TRBV4-2 and TRBJ2-5; 7 bases match TRBD2. V gave up 4 bases and J gave up 2 bases; unmatched junction bases: 7. Germline lookup yields CDR1 LGHNA and CDR2 YNFKEQ. The CDR3 runs 15 residues. This CDR3 is CASSPGRGGQETQYF. CDR3 sequence (DNA): TGTGCCAGCAGCCCTGGGCGGGGAGGGCAAGAGACCCAGTACTTC.

This clone showed up just a few times. This chain uses TRBV7-2 with TRBJ1-1; D gene uncertain. Looked up from germline, CDR1 is SGHTA and CDR2 is FQGNSA. The CDR3 is made up of 14 amino acids. The ends were cut back, 2 bases at V and 2 bases at J, with 9 bases in the middle. CDR3 residues: CASSLQPANTEAFF. The CDR3 DNA sequence: TGTGCCAGCAGCTTACAGCCGGCCAACACTGAAGCTTTCTTT.

In its sample, this clone was seen once. The chain has TRBV6-6 and TRBJ1-2; weak D call: TRBD1 (6 bases). Germline V gene data show CDR1 as MNHNY and CDR2 as SVGAGI (reference sequence). The CDR3 contains 13 residues. V was cut by 5 bases and J by 8 bases, with 15 bases left in between. This chain's CDR3 is CASSQTGREGYTF. The CDR3 region has the DNA TGTGCCAGCAGTCAAACAGGGAGGGAAGGCTACACCTTC.

To note about this clone: The CDR3 end shows no conserved phenylalanine or tryptophan, and so a read error is likely. It is unclear where the CDR3 begins or ends on the DNA, so no DNA is shown, and the CDR3 is as TCRdb lists it. The V call is TRBV21-1, the J call TRBJ2-7. TRBV21-1 is given as a pseudogene. The CDR3 spans 9 residues, counting both ends. The CDR3 protein is CASSNLPLC.

This clone was seen only once. This chain connects TRBV14 to TRBJ1-2, with a tentative D call TRBD1 (5 bases). In germline, CDR1 is SGHDN, CDR2 FVKESK. Trimming took off 1 base at V and 4 bases at J, with 7 bases between the two ends. The CDR3 has 13 residues. The CDR3 DNA reads as TGTGCCAGCAGCCAAGGGGACCTCTATGGCTACACCTTC. Its translation is CASSQGDLYGYTF.